This T cell receptor (beta chain) was identified in a study of spatial heterogeneity in lung cancer. Overall study context: Across the raw uncorrected reads, a unique TCR and UMI combination was observed, on average, more than ten times.

This clonotype has a count of ten or more. What it binds is unknown. Each TCR cDNA molecule bore a unique molecular identifier. TCRdb itself ran the 5' RACE reads through MiXCR, one entry per CDR3 protein. The sample contains fewer than 12,000 distinct CDR3 sequences, 8.6% of which appear only once. Time point: sample taken at primary tumor resection. Tumor, nontumor lung or frozen PBMC supplied whole RNA that was sequenced unsorted. Donation came from around 72 patients with untreated early-stage non-small cell lung cancer. This CDR3 is built from 12 residues. Germline V gene data show CDR1 as SGHTA and CDR2 as FQGNSA. Trimming took off 4 bases at V and 2 bases at J, with 6 bases between the two ends. Findings and limits, study-wide: Ubiquitous, expanded tumor-derived TCRs were more frequently observed in blood at resection than at follow-up.

Sequences were derived from PBMCs, sampled at surgery. The chain joins TRBV7-2 to TRBJ2-7; the D is unclear. The sequence was obtained from a male donor with early-stage non-small cell lung cancer. The CDR3 is CASSSPPYEQYF. CDR3 in DNA: TGTGCCAGCAGCTCGCCACCCTACGAGCAGTACTTC.